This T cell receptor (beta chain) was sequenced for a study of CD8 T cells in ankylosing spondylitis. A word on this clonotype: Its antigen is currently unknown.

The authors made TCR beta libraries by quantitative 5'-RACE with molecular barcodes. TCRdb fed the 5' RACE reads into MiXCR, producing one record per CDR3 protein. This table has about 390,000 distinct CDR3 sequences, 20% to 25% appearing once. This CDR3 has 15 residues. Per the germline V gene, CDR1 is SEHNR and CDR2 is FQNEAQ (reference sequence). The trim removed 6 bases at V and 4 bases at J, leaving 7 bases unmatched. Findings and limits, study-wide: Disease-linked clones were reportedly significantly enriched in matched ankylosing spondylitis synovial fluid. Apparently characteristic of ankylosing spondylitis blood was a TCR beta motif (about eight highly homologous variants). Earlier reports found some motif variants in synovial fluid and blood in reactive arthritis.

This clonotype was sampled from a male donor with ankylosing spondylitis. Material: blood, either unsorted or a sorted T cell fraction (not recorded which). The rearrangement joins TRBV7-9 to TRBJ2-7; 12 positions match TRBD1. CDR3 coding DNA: TGTGCCAGCAGGGAACCGGGACAGGGGGCTTACGAGCAGTACTTC. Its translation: CASREPGQGAYEQYF.